The 16 T cell receptor beta chains listed next were all sequenced from one sample in a study of blood T cell repertoires in COVID-19. Sequencing used immunoSEQ multiplex PCR; TCRdb keeps in-frame clones, though not all of them. This sample has 120,000 to 150,000 clones, with 85% to 90% found just once. Sequences were obtained from peripheral blood. The receptors here all came from a woman aged 60 to 75 with active COVID-19.

This clone was seen a few times. The J gene is TRBJ1-6, the V gene TRBV12-3 or TRBV12-4; tentatively, D is TRBD1 (5 bases). The CDR3 is 12 amino acids. The V end was cut by 5 bases, the J end by 7 bases, with 6 bases between. The CDR3, as DNA: TGTGCCAGCAGTCGACAGAATTCACCCCTCCACTTT. As protein: CASSRQNSPLHF.

This clone was detected once. The V call is TRBV5-1, the J call TRBJ1-1; 9 bases map to TRBD1. CDR1 SGHRS and CDR2 YFSETQ come from the germline V gene. The CDR3 sequence is 15 residues long. V was clipped by 4 bases and J by 2 bases; unmatched bases: 6. The CDR3 coding sequence is TGCGCCAGCAGCACAGGGGGCAGGTTCAACACTGAAGCTTTCTTT. Translation: CASSTGGRFNTEAFF.

The genes are TRBV6-2 or TRBV6-3 and TRBJ2-6, with TRBD1 identical over 10 bases. The CDR3 is made up of 17 amino acids. Germline V gene lookup returns CDR1 MNHEY and CDR2 SVGEGT. After removal of 6 bases from V and 1 base from J, the junction contained 6 bases not matched to a gene. CDR3 sequence (DNA): TGTGCCAGCAGCCGGGGACAGGGGAGATCTGGGGCCAACGTCCTGACTTTC. Translated, it gives CASSRGQGRSGANVLTF.

The rearrangement links TRBV28 to TRBJ2-1, with 7 positions matching TRBD2. CDR1 and CDR2 from the germline V gene are MDHEN and SYDVKM. V lost 8 bases to trimming and J lost 2 bases; unmatched junction nucleotides: 15. The CDR3 has 17 amino acids. CDR3 in DNA: TGTGCCAGCTGGGGCGGGAGTGACCCGTTAGCCTACAATGAGCAGTTCTTC. Its protein is CASWGGSDPLAYNEQFF.

The V and J genes are TRBV10-3 and TRBJ1-2; perhaps TRBD1 as D (5 bases). With 6 bases removed from V and 5 bases from J, the gap between germline ends came to 16 bases. CDR3 length: 14 residues. Germline assignment: CDR1 ENHRY and CDR2 SYGVKD. CDR3 residues: CAIRAQGTGYGYTF. The CDR3 DNA reads TGTGCCATCAGAGCCCAGGGAACTGGATATGGCTACACCTTC.

The chain joins TRBV6-4 to TRBJ2-3, with a weak D call TRBD2 (6 bases). This CDR3 spans 16 amino acids. Trimming took 4 bases from V and 2 from J, leaving 16 bases between them. The germline V gene encodes CDR1 MRHNA and CDR2 SNTAGT. CDR3 residues: CASSVGGSTATDTQYF. As DNA, the CDR3 is TGTGCCAGCAGTGTCGGAGGGAGCACAGCCACAGATACGCAGTATTTT.

The chain employs TRBV4-3 and TRBJ2-1, with 9 positions matching TRBD2. The V gene end was trimmed by 0 bases and the J gene end by 7 bases; junction bases not matched to a gene: 1. CDR1 is LGHNA and CDR2 is YSLEER in the germline V gene. The CDR3 spans 14 residues. CDR3 sequence reads: CASSQDSGSNEQFF. The CDR3 nucleotides read TGCGCCAGCAGCCAAGATAGCGGGAGTAATGAGCAGTTCTTC.

This clone has just one count. This chain uses TRBV2 with TRBJ2-7; 7 bases line up with TRBD2. There are 17 residues in the CDR3. J was trimmed by 1 base and V by 1 base; bases with no gene match: 10. Germline lookup yields CDR1 SNHLY and CDR2 FYNNEI. Here the CDR3 DNA reads TGTGCCAGCAGTGAAGGGGGTTCGGCTAGCGGTTCCTACGAGCAGTACTTC. It specifies CASSEGGSASGSYEQYF. The whole variable domain, filled in from reference TRBV2 and TRBJ2-7, reads EPEVTQTPSHQVTQMGQEVILRCVPISNHLYFYWYRQILGQKVEFLVSFYNNEISEKSEIFDDQFSVERPDGSNFTLKIRSTKLEDSAMYFCASSEGGSASGSYEQYFGPGTRLTVT.

This clone has only a few counts. J is TRBJ1-1 and V is TRBV11-3, with a possible D match to TRBD1 (5 bases). Trimming shortened V by 5 bases and J by 6 bases, and 10 bases separated the two germline ends. Germline V gene sequence: CDR1 SGHNT, CDR2 YENEEA. The CDR3 extends over 12 amino acids. CDR3 protein: CASSTDSSEAFF. The CDR3 bases are TGTGCCAGCAGCACCGACAGTTCTGAAGCTTTCTTT.

The V gene is TRBV11-3, the J gene TRBJ2-2; D uncertain. The V gene's germline CDR1 is SGHNT and CDR2 YENEEA. This CDR3 has 13 amino acids. The V gene lost 1 base and the J gene lost 5 bases, with 5 bases spanning the gap. The CDR3 DNA reads as TGTGCCAGCAGCTTAGCCAGGACCGGGGAGCTGTTTTTT. Its protein product is CASSLARTGELFF.

The V gene is TRBV6-1, the J gene TRBJ2-1; the D gene is possibly TRBD2 (5 bases). The V end lost 1 base, the J end lost 10 bases, and 5 bases lay between the germline ends. CDR1 and CDR2 from the germline V gene are MNHNS and SASEGT. This CDR3 spans 11 amino acids. This CDR3 reads CASSEGREQFF. CDR3 bases: TGTGCCAGCAGTGAAGGGAGGGAGCAGTTCTTC.

The CDR3 DNA is TGTGCCAGCAGCTCGTCTAGCGGGAGGGTGAATGAGCAGTTCTTC. Protein product: CASSSSSGRVNEQFF. This chain links TRBV5-4 with TRBJ2-1; 12 bases align to TRBD2. V lost 3 bases, J lost 7 bases, and 5 bases stayed unmatched. This CDR3 has 15 amino acids. In germline, CDR1 is SGHNT, CDR2 YYREEE (reference sequence).

The chain uses TRBV10-2 and TRBJ2-7; 9 bases are shared with TRBD2. Germline V gives CDR1 WSHSY, CDR2 SAAADI. V trimming: 6 bases; J trimming: 1 base; junction bases outside the gene matches: 4. The CDR3 runs to 14 residues. The CDR3 DNA reads TGCGCCAGCAGGCTGACTAGCGGTTCCTACGAGCAGTACTTC. Translation gives CASRLTSGSYEQYF.

This rearrangement joins TRBV11-3 to TRBJ2-3, with D possibly matching TRBD1 (6 bases). V was trimmed by 5 bases and J by 4 bases, leaving 7 bases between them. Germline-derived CDR1 and CDR2 are SGHNT and YENEEA. The CDR3 contains 12 residues. CDR3 protein: CASSKGADTQYF. CDR3 bases: TGTGCCAGCAGCAAGGGGGCAGATACGCAGTATTTT.

The V gene is TRBV5-1, the J gene TRBJ2-5, with D unclear. Germline values: CDR1 SGHRS, CDR2 YFSETQ. Trimming pared 1 base from V and 0 bases from J, leaving 10 bases between. The CDR3 loop spans 15 amino acids. CDR3 sequence reads: CASSLQATHQETQYF. The CDR3 bases are TGCGCCAGCAGCTTGCAGGCAACCCACCAAGAGACCCAGTACTTC.

This clone was counted only a few times. The chain recombines TRBV6-5 with TRBJ1-2; 8 nucleotides align to TRBD1. Germline assignment: CDR1 MNHEY and CDR2 SVGAGI. V shed 5 bases, J shed 2 bases, and the junction held 7 bases outside the gene matches. The CDR3 has 15 amino acids. The CDR3 protein is CASSLTGGANYGYTF. The CDR3 coding sequence is TGTGCCAGCAGTCTCACAGGGGGGGCCAACTATGGCTACACCTTC.